A selection of T cell receptor beta chains follows, all from one sample in a study of cytomegalovirus exposure and HLA in healthy donors. Assay: immunoSEQ multiplex PCR; the TCRdb copy retains only in-frame clones and omits some. This table has 90,000 to 150,000 clones, roughly 80% appearing once. Sequenced input: PBMCs. The origin of the receptors is a man aged 45-60 years in good health and CMV-seropositive. Each CDR3 is given with its conserved first and last residue. The D gene is left open where the match is weak. A row's size may be missing; if present it is once, few, many or a size class.

12 | TRBJ2-5 | few | NA | TRBV28 | TGTGCCAGCAGTCGGGCGGGCGAGACCCAGTACTTC | CASSRAGETQYF
13 | TRBJ1-5 | NA | TRBD1 | TRBV30 | TGTGCCTGGAGTGGGACAGGGGATCAGCCCCAGCATTTT | CAWSGTGDQPQHF
16 | TRBJ2-2 | NA | NA | TRBV4-1 | TGCGCCAGCAGCCAAAAAACAGGGTGGGGCACCGGGGAGCTGTTTTTT | CASSQKTGWGTGELFF
13 | TRBJ1-1 | NA | NA | TRBV6-1 | TGTGCCATCGTGGGGCTCATGAACACTGAAGCTTTCTTT | CAIVGLMNTEAFF
13 | TRBJ1-1 | NA | NA | TRBV6-4 | TGTGCCAGCAGTGCTGGGCGGAACACTGAAGCTTTCTTT | CASSAGRNTEAFF
14 | TRBJ1-5 | NA | NA | TRBV15 | TGTGCCACCAGCAAGTGGGCGAGCAATCAGCCCCAGCATTTT | CATSKWASNQPQHF
12 | TRBJ1-6 | NA | NA | TRBV19 | TGTGCCAGTAGTTACAATAATTCACCCCTCCACTTT | CASSYNNSPLHF
13 | TRBJ2-1 | NA | NA | TRBV7-2 | TGTGCCAGCACCACAACCAGGGACAATGAGCAGTTCTTC | CASTTTRDNEQFF
14 | TRBJ1-5 | NA | NA | TRBV5-1 | TGCGCCAGCAGCTTGGGGGACAACAATCAGCCCCAGCATTTT | CASSLGDNNQPQHF
20 | TRBJ2-2 | once | TRBD1 | TRBV11-2 | TGTGCCAGCAGCTTAGATCCGAGGGGCGGGACAGGGGTCGACACCGGGGAGCTGTTTTTT | CASSLDPRGGTGVDTGELFF
16 | TRBJ2-2 | NA | NA | TRBV30 | TGTGCCTGGAGTGTATTTAGGGGGACAAGAACCGGGGAGCTGTTTTTT | CAWSVFRGTRTGELFF
15 | TRBJ2-7 | NA | NA | TRBV7-2 | TGTGCCAGCAGCTCCTCGGGCGGGAAAGCGTACGAGCAGTACTTC | CASSSSGGKAYEQYF
15 | TRBJ1-2 | NA | TRBD1 | TRBV15 | TGTGCCACCAGCAGGGGGGAGGGGACAGGCGGGGGCTACACCTTC | CATSRGEGTGGGYTF
13 | TRBJ1-2 | NA | NA | TRBV14 | TGTGCCAGCAGCCAGACTCGGGGGATGCCGGACTACTTC | CASSQTRGMPDYF
18 | TRBJ2-1 | NA | TRBD2 | TRBV5-3 | TGTGCCAGAAGCTTTCTAGCGGGGGGGCGGTTCACCTACAATGAGCAGTTCTTC | CARSFLAGGRFTYNEQFF
15 | TRBJ1-1 | NA | TRBD1 | TRBV6-5 | TGTGCCAGCAGCTCCGGTCAGGGGGCGAGGACTGAAGCTTTCTTT | CASSSGQGARTEAFF
16 | TRBJ2-7 | once | TRBD1 | TRBV28 | TGTGCCAGCACCCTAGGGACAGGGGGCTATTCCTACGAGCAGTACTTC | CASTLGTGGYSYEQYF
13 | TRBJ1-1 | NA | NA | TRBV30 | TGTGCCTGGAGTGTACAATTGGCGGGGGAAGCTTTCTTT | CAWSVQLAGEAFF
14 | TRBJ1-2 | NA | TRBD1 | TRBV5-6 | TGTGCCAGCCGCGACCGGGACAGGGGATATGGCTACACCTTC | CASRDRDRGYGYTF
13 | TRBJ1-1 | NA | TRBD1 | TRBV6-6 | TGTGCCTCCGGACAGGGGGCTAACACTGAAGCTTTCTTT | CASGQGANTEAFF
14 | TRBJ1-2 | NA | NA | TRBV4-2 | TGTGCCAGCAGCCAAGACAACAGGATGGGTGGCTACACCTTC | CASSQDNRMGGYTF
13 | TRBJ1-2 | NA | NA | TRBV6-1 | TGTGCCAGCAGTACACAGGACCGTAGTGGCTACACCTTC | CASSTQDRSGYTF
16 | TRBJ2-5 | NA | TRBD2 | TRBV13 | TGTGCCAGCAGCGCAGGACTAGCGGTTCTACAAGAGACCCAGTACTTC | CASSAGLAVLQETQYF
16 | TRBJ2-2 | NA | TRBD2 | TRBV5-8 | TGTGCCAGCAGCTTCGTTAGCGGGGGTACCACCGGGGAGCTGTTTTTT | CASSFVSGGTTGELFF
16 | TRBJ1-1 | NA | NA | TRBV7-8 | TGTGCCAGCAGCTTAGCGCAGGGTGAGGTAGGGACTGAAGCTTTCTTT | CASSLAQGEVGTEAFF
14 | TRBJ1-2 | few | NA | TRBV5-6 | TGTGCCAGCAGCTCCGCCGGGATCATCTATGGCTACACCTTC | CASSSAGIIYGYTF
17 | TRBJ1-2 | NA | TRBD1 | TRBV27 | TGTGCCAGCAGTTCCCTCCCCGTGAGGGCAGGGGGCCGAGGCTACACCTTC | CASSSLPVRAGGRGYTF
12 | TRBJ1-1 | few | NA | TRBV10-3 | TGTGCCATCAGGGGCCAGAACACTGAAGCTTTCTTT | CAIRGQNTEAFF
16 | TRBJ1-4 | NA | NA | TRBV5-1 | TGCGCCAGCAGCTTGGGACGGGGTCAGGATGAAGGGAAACTGTTTTTT | CASSLGRGQDEGKLFF
17 | TRBJ2-1 | NA | TRBD2 | TRBV10-1 | TGCGCCAGCAGTGAGTCGACTAGCGGGAGGACCAGGAGAGAGCAGTTCTTC | CASSESTSGRTRREQFF
19 | TRBJ2-5 | NA | NA | TRBV7-2 | TGTGCCAGCAGCTTATATCTCGGGACAGGTTGGGGACTAAAAGAGACCCAGTACTTC | CASSLYLGTGWGLKETQYF
16 | TRBJ2-4 | NA | NA | TRBV19 | TGTGCCAGTAGTATAGCGGGAGATATAGCCAAAAACATTCAGTACTTC | CASSIAGDIAKNIQYF
17 | TRBJ2-2 | NA | TRBD1 | TRBV4-2 | TGTGCCAGCAGCCAAGAAGTAGGGGGCGGGTACACCGGGGAGCTGTTTTTT | CASSQEVGGGYTGELFF
12 | TRBJ2-7 | NA | NA | TRBV15 | TGTGCCACCAGCAGAGACGCCTACGAGCAGTACTTC | CATSRDAYEQYF
13 | TRBJ1-5 | NA | NA | TRBV29-1 | TGCAGCGTTGAAACAGATAGCAATCAGCCCCAGCATTTT | CSVETDSNQPQHF
13 | TRBJ1-1 | NA | NA | TRBV6-1 | TGTGCCAGCAGTGAATGGGGGGGCACTGAAGCTTTCTTT | CASSEWGGTEAFF
16 | TRBJ1-4 | NA | TRBD1 | TRBV5-1 | TGCGCCAGCAGCTTGGCCGGGACAGGGGAGGAGAAAAAACTGTTTTTT | CASSLAGTGEEKKLFF
13 | TRBJ1-2 | NA | NA | TRBV14 | TGTGCCAGCAGCCAAGAAGGGGCCAGGGGCTACACCTTC | CASSQEGARGYTF
14 | TRBJ1-4 | NA | NA | TRBV6-5 | TGTGCCAGCAGTCCAACGCGAAAGAATGAAAAACTGTTTTTT | CASSPTRKNEKLFF
12 | TRBJ2-1 | NA | TRBD2 | TRBV11-2 | TGTGCCAGCAGCCGACTAGCGGGGGAGCAGTTCTTC | CASSRLAGEQFF
14 | TRBJ2-2 | NA | NA | TRBV4-3 | TGCGCCAGCAGCCAAGAGCCAGGGGCCGGGGAGCTGTTTTTT | CASSQEPGAGELFF
14 | TRBJ1-6 | NA | NA | TRBV5-1 | TGCGCCAGCAGCAAAACCGTAGACAGGCCACCCCTCCACTTT | CASSKTVDRPPLHF
15 | TRBJ2-3 | NA | TRBD1 | TRBV25-1 | TGTGCCAGCAGTGCGACCACAGGGGGAACAGATACGCAGTATTTT | CASSATTGGTDTQYF
15 | TRBJ1-5 | NA | TRBD1 | TRBV6-6 | TGTGCCAGCAGTCCCGGGGACAGGTTCTCTCAGCCCCAGCATTTT | CASSPGDRFSQPQHF
14 | TRBJ2-1 | NA | NA | TRBV9 | TGTGCCAGCAGCCCCCTCCCGGGGTCTGGTGAGCAGTTCTTC | CASSPLPGSGEQFF
13 | TRBJ1-2 | NA | TRBD1 | TRBV5-6 | TGTGCCAGCAGCCCTGACAGGGCAGTGGGCTACACCTTC | CASSPDRAVGYTF
16 | TRBJ1-1 | NA | NA | TRBV5-6 | TGTGCCAGCAGCTTGGCCATCTCTCGGTCGAACACTGAAGCTTTCTTT | CASSLAISRSNTEAFF
16 | TRBJ2-2 | NA | NA | TRBV18 | TGTGCCAGCTCACCAGGGCCAGGGGAGAACACCGGGGAGCTGTTTTTT | CASSPGPGENTGELFF
14 | TRBJ1-1 | NA | TRBD1 | TRBV10-3 | TGTGCCGGGACACAGGGGCTCTGGGACACTGAAGCTTTCTTT | CAGTQGLWDTEAFF
15 | TRBJ1-3 | NA | NA | TRBV30 | TGTGCCTGGGGGCGCGGGGGTTACTCTGGAAACACCATATATTTT | CAWGRGGYSGNTIYF
14 | TRBJ2-3 | NA | NA | TRBV19 | TGTGCCAGTAGTCCCACTAGTGGCCCAGATACGCAGTATTTT | CASSPTSGPDTQYF
13 | TRBJ2-1 | once | NA | TRBV6-1 | TGTGCCAGCAGTTTAACAGGGCGCAATGAGCAGTTCTTC | CASSLTGRNEQFF
13 | TRBJ2-7 | NA | NA | TRBV5-1 | TGCGCCAGCAGCTCTTACTCCGGGGACGAGCAGTACTTC | CASSSYSGDEQYF
13 | TRBJ2-7 | NA | TRBD2 | TRBV2 | TGTGCCAGCAAGGAGCGGGAACCCGGCGAGCAGTACTTC | CASKEREPGEQYF
14 | TRBJ2-5 | few | NA | TRBV6-1 | TGTGCCAGCTGTTCGTCCGGGACACAAGAGACCCAGTACTTC | CASCSSGTQETQYF
15 | TRBJ2-3 | NA | TRBD2 | TRBV5-1 | TGCGCCAGCAGCTTGGTGGCAGCGGGAACAGATACGCAGTATTTT | CASSLVAAGTDTQYF
17 | TRBJ2-2 | NA | TRBD1 | TRBV15 | TGTGCCACCAGCAGAGATCCGGGACAGGAGAGCCCCGGGGAGCTGTTTTTT | CATSRDPGQESPGELFF
15 | TRBJ2-2 | NA | TRBD1 | TRBV29-1 | TGCAGCGTTAAAGCCGGGACAGGGGGCGGCCGGGAGCTGTTTTTT | CSVKAGTGGGRELFF